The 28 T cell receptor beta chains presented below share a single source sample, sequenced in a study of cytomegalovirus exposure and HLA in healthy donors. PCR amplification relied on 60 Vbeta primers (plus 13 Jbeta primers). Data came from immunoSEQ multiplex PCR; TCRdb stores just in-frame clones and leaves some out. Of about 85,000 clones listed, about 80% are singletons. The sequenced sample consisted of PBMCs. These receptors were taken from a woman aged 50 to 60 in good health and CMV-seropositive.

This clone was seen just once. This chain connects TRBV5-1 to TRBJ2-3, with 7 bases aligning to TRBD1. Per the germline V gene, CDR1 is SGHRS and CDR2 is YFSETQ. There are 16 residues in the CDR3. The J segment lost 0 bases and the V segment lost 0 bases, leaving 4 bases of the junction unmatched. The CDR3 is CASSLGQGVSTDTQYF. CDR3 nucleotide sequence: TGCGCCAGCAGCTTGGGCCAGGGGGTTAGCACAGATACGCAGTATTTT.

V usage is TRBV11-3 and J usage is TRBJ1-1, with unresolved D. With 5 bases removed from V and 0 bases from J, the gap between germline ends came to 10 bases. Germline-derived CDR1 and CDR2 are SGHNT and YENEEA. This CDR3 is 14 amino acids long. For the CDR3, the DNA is TGTGCCAGCAGCACGGGGTTAATGAACACTGAAGCTTTCTTT. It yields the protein CASSTGLMNTEAFF.

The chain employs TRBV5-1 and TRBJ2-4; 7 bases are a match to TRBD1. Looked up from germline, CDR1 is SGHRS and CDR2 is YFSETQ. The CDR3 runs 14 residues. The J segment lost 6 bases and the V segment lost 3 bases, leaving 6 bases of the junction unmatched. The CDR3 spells CASSSTGDGNIQYF. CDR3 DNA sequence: TGCGCCAGCAGCTCAACAGGGGACGGAAACATTCAGTACTTC.

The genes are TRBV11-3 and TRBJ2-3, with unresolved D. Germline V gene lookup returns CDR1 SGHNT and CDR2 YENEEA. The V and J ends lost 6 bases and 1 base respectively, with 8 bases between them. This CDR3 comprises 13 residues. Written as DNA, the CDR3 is TGTGCCAGCAGTCCCCGAGGCACAGATACGCAGTATTTT. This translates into CASSPRGTDTQYF.

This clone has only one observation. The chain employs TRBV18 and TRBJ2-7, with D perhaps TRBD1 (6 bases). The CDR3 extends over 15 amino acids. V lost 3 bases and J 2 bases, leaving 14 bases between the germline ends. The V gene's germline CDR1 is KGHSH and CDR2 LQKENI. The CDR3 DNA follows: TGTGCCAGCTCACCCGGGGCCAGGGGTCCCTACGAGCAGTACGTC. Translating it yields CASSPGARGPYEQYV.

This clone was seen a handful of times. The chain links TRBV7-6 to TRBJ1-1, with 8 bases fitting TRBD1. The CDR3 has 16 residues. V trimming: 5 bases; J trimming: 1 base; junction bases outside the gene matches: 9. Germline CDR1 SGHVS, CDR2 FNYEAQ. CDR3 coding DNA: TGTGCCAGCAGCCTAAATCGACAGGGGCGGAACACTGAAGCTTTCTTT. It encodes CASSLNRQGRNTEAFF. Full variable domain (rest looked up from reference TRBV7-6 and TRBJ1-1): GAGVSQSPRYKVTKRGQDVALRCDPISGHVSLYWYRQALGQGPEFLTYFNYEAQQDKSGLPNDRFSAERPEGSISTLTIQRTEQRDSAMYRCASSLNRQGRNTEAFFGQGTRLTVV.

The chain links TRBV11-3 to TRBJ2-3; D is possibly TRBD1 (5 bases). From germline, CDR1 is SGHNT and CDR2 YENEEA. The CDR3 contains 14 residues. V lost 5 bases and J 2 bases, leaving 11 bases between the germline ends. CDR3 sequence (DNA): TGTGCCAGCAGCCAGGGTCGGTCCACAGATACGCAGTATTTT. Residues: CASSQGRSTDTQYF.

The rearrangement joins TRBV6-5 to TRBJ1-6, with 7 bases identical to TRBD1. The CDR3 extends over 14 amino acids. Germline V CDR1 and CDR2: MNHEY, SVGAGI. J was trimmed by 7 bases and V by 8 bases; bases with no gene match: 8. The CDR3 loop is CASGRQGLNSPLHF. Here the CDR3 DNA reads TGTGCCAGCGGAAGACAGGGTTTGAATTCACCCCTCCACTTT.

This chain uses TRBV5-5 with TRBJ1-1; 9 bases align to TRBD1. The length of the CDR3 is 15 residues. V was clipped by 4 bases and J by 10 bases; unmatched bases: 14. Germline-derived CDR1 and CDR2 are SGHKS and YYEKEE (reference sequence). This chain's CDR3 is CASSPPGQGFRVAFF. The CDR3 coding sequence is TGTGCCAGCAGCCCGCCGGGACAGGGATTTCGTGTAGCTTTCTTT.

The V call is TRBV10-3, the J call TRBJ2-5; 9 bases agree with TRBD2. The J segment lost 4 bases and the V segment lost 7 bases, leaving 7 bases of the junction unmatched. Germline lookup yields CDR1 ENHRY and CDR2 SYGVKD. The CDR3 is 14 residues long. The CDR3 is CAINPGLARETQYF. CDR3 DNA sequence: TGTGCCATCAACCCGGGACTAGCTAGAGAGACCCAGTACTTC.

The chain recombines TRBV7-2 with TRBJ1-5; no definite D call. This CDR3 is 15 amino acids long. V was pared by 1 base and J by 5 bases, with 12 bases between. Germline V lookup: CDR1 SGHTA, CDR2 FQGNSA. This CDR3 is CASSLDTETYQPQHF. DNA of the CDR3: TGTGCCAGCAGCTTAGACACAGAAACATATCAGCCCCAGCATTTT. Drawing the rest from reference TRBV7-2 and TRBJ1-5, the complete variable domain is GAGVSQSPSNKVTEKGKDVELRCDPISGHTALYWYRQSLGQGLEFLIYFQGNSAPDKSGLPSDRFSAERTGGSVSTLTIQRTQQEDSAVYLCASSLDTETYQPQHFGDGTRLSIL.

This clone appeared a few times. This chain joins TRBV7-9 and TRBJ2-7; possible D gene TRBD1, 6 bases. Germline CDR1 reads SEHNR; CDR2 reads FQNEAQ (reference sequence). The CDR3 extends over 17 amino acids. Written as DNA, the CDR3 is TGTTCCAGCAGCTTAGGTTTAGGGGGTGACGCATACTACGAGCAGTACGTC. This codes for CSSSLGLGGDAYYEQYV.

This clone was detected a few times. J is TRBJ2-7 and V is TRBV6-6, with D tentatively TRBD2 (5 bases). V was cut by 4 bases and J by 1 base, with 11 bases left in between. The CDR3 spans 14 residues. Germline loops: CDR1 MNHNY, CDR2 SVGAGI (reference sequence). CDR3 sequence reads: CASSSDWGSYEQYF. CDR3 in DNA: TGTGCCAGCAGTTCGGACTGGGGATCCTACGAGCAGTACTTC.

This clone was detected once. CDR3 sequence reads: CASSPRQAYEQYF. DNA of the CDR3: TGTGCCAGCAGTCCCCGCCAGGCCTACGAGCAGTACTTC. The J gene is TRBJ2-7, the V gene TRBV6-1, with D unresolved. The CDR3 length is 13 residues. With 5 bases removed from V and 2 bases from J, the gap between germline ends came to 10 bases. Germline lookup yields CDR1 MNHNS and CDR2 SASEGT.

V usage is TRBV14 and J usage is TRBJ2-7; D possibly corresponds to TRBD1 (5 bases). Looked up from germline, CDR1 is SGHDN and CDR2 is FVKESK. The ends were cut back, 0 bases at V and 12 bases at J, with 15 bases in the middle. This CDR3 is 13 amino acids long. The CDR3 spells CASSQDRTGRWYF. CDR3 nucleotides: TGTGCCAGCAGCCAAGACAGAACAGGACGATGGTACTTC.

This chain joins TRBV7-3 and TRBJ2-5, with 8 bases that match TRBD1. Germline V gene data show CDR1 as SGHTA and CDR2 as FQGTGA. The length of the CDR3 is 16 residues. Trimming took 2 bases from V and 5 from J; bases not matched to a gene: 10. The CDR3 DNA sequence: TGTGCCAGCAGCTTACTAGGACAGGGAATTGGGGAGACCCAGTACTTC. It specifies CASSLLGQGIGETQYF.

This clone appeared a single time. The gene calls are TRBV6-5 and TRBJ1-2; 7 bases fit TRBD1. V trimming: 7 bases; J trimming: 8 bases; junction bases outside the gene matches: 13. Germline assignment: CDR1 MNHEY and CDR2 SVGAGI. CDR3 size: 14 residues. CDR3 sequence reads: CASTPRRGAWGYTF. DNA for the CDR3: TGTGCCAGCACCCCACGCAGGGGGGCGTGGGGCTACACCTTC.

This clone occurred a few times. The CDR3 sequence: CASHPETATNEKLFF. The CDR3 DNA is TGTGCCAGCCACCCCGAGACAGCAACTAATGAAAAACTGTTTTTT. This chain uses TRBV2 with TRBJ1-4; possible D gene TRBD1, 5 bases. The CDR3 extends over 15 amino acids. V dropped 8 bases and J dropped 0 bases, with 13 bases sitting between them. The germline gives CDR1 SNHLY, CDR2 FYNNEI. Together with reference TRBV2 and TRBJ1-4, the CDR3 gives the full variable domain: EPEVTQTPSHQVTQMGQEVILRCVPISNHLYFYWYRQILGQKVEFLVSFYNNEISEKSEIFDDQFSVERPDGSNFTLKIRSTKLEDSAMYFCASHPETATNEKLFFGSGTQLSVL.

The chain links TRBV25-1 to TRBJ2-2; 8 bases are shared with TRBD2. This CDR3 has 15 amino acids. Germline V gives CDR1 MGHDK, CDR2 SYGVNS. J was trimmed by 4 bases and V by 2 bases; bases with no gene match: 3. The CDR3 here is CASSERTSRTGELFF. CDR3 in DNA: TGTGCCAGCAGTGAACGGACTAGCCGCACCGGGGAGCTGTTTTTT.

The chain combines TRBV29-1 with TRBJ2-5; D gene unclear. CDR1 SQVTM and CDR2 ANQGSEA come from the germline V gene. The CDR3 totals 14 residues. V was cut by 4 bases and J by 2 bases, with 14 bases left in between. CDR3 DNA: TGCAGCGTTGCCCCGAGACTTACACAAGAGACCCAGTACTTC. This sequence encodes CSVAPRLTQETQYF.

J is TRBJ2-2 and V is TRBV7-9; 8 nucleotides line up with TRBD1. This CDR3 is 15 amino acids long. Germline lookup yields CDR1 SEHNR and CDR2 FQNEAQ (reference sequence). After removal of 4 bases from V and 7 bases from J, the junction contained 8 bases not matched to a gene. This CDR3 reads CASSSDRALGGELFF. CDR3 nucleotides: TGTGCCAGCAGCTCGGACAGGGCACTGGGCGGGGAGCTGTTTTTT.

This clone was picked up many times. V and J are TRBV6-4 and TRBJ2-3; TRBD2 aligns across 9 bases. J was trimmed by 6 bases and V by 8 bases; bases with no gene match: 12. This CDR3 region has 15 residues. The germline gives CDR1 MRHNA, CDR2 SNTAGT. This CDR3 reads CASGAGGSPSDTQYF. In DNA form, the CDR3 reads TGTGCCAGCGGGGCGGGGGGGTCTCCGAGTGATACGCAGTATTTT.

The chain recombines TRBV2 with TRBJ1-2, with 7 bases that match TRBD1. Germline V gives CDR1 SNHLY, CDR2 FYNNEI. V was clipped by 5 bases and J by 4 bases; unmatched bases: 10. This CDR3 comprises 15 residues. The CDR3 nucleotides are TGTGCCAGCAGTACCGAAGGGGACAGCTTCTATGGCTACACCTTC. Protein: CASSTEGDSFYGYTF.

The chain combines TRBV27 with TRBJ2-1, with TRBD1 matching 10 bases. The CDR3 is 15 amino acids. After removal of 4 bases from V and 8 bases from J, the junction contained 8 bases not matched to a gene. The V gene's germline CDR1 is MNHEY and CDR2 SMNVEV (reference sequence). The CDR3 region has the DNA TGTGCCAGCAGTTGGGGGACAGGGGTTATCGATGAGCAGTTCTTC. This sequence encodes CASSWGTGVIDEQFF.

The CDR3 reads CASSFYLEQVYGYTF. Written as DNA, the CDR3 is TGTGCCAGCAGCTTTTACCTCGAGCAGGTCTATGGCTACACCTTC. This chain joins TRBV7-2 and TRBJ1-2, with no clear D. V lost 3 bases to trimming and J lost 4 bases, with 15 bases between them. Germline V gene lookup returns CDR1 SGHTA and CDR2 FQGNSA. The length of the CDR3 is 15 residues.

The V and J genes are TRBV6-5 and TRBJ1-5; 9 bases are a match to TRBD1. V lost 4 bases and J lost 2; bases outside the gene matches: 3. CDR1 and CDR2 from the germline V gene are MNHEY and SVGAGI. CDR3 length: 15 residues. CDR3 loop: CASSLRTGGNQPQHF. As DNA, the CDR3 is TGTGCCAGCAGTTTAAGGACAGGGGGCAATCAGCCCCAGCATTTT.

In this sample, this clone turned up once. CDR3 protein: CASSLSGTSRGETQYF. As DNA, the CDR3 is TGTGCCAGCTCACTCTCCGGGACATCCCGGGGAGAGACCCAGTACTTC. V is TRBV18 and J is TRBJ2-5, with a tentative D call TRBD1 (6 bases). CDR1 and CDR2 from the germline V gene are KGHSH and LQKENI. V was shortened by 4 bases and J by 4 bases, with 19 bases between the two germline ends. The CDR3 is 16 amino acids.

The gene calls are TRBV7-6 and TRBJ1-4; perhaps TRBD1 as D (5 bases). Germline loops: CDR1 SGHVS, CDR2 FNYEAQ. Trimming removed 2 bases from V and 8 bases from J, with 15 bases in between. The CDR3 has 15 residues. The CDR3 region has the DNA TGTGCCAGCAGCTTAAATACCGGGGGGAGCGAAAAACTGTTTTTT. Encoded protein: CASSLNTGGSEKLFF. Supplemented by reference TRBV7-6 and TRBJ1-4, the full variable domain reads GAGVSQSPRYKVTKRGQDVALRCDPISGHVSLYWYRQALGQGPEFLTYFNYEAQQDKSGLPNDRFSAERPEGSISTLTIQRTEQRDSAMYRCASSLNTGGSEKLFFGSGTQLSVL.